A selection of T cell receptor beta chains follows, all from one sample in a study of cytotoxic CD8 clonotypes in ibrutinib-treated CLL. Clones were sequenced by immunoSEQ multiplex PCR, and TCRdb holds only the in-frame ones, with some missing. This table holds 73,000 or so clones, about two thirds found once. Here the sequenced sample was PBMCs, taken after 12 months of ibrutinib treatment. Source of these receptors: a human donor with chronic lymphocytic leukemia. CDR3s include the opening cysteine and the closing phenylalanine or tryptophan. The D gene is left open where the match is weak. Rows may omit the clone size; those that give it use once, few, many or a size class.

j_call | clone_size | v_call | d_call | cdr3_aa | cdr3_nt
TRBJ1-4 | . | TRBV6-5 | . | CASGGPGSNEKLFF | TGTGCCAGCGGAGGGCCTGGGAGTAATGAAAAACTGTTTTTT
TRBJ1-4 | . | TRBV5-4 | . | CASSLEGVNEKLFF | TGTGCCAGCAGCTTGGAGGGGGTTAATGAAAAACTGTTTTTT
TRBJ2-1 | . | TRBV5-4 | . | CASSRLTVYNEQFF | TGTGCCAGCAGCCGCCTAACAGTATACAATGAGCAGTTCTTC
TRBJ2-3 | . | TRBV5-1 | TRBD1 | CASSLGDSGTDTQYF | TGCGCCAGCAGCTTGGGGGACAGCGGCACAGATACGCAGTATTTT
TRBJ2-7 | . | TRBV4-3 | . | CASSQEVRGEQYF | TGCGCCAGCAGCCAAGAAGTGAGGGGGGAGCAGTACTTC
TRBJ1-3 | . | TRBV9 | . | CASSDRGGFSAGNTIYF | TGTGCCAGCAGCGACCGAGGGGGTTTTTCGGCTGGAAACACCATATATTTT
TRBJ1-2 | . | TRBV6-1 | TRBD1 | CASSERTGQNYGYTF | TGTGCCAGCAGTGAAAGGACAGGGCAAAACTATGGCTACACCTTC
TRBJ1-2 | . | TRBV9 | . | CASSGRGVGYTF | TGTGCCAGCAGCGGAAGAGGGGTTGGCTACACCTTC
TRBJ2-3 | . | TRBV6-6 | . | CASSYGSTDTQYF | TGTGCCAGCAGTTACGGGTCCACAGATACGCAGTATTTT
TRBJ1-3 | . | TRBV7-9 | . | CASSSTNVMLNTIYF | TGTGCCAGCAGCTCCACGAACGTAATGCTAAACACCATATATTTT
TRBJ2-2 | once | TRBV5-5 | . | CASSFRDAGELFF | TGTGCCAGCAGCTTCCGAGATGCGGGGGAGCTGTTTTTT
TRBJ1-3 | few | TRBV10-3 | TRBD1 | CAISTTGTFGNTIYF | TGTGCCATCAGTACGACAGGGACGTTCGGAAACACCATATATTTT
TRBJ1-1 | once | TRBV9 | . | CASSVGVSKGNTEAFF | TGTGCCAGCAGCGTCGGGGTGTCTAAGGGGAACACTGAAGCTTTCTTT
TRBJ1-6 | . | TRBV29-1 | TRBD1 | CSAQGTYNSPLHF | TGCAGCGCACAGGGGACATATAATTCACCCCTCCACTTT
TRBJ2-1 | . | TRBV5-1 | . | CASSLNRPNEQFF | TGCGCCAGCAGCTTGAACCGGCCCAATGAGCAGTTCTTC
TRBJ2-5 | . | TRBV5-4 | . | CASSLKGGAQETQYF | TGTGCCAGCAGCTTGAAAGGCGGGGCCCAAGAGACCCAGTACTTC
TRBJ2-7 | . | TRBV5-1 | TRBD2 | CASSNAGTSGSGSYEQYF | TGCGCCAGCAGCAATGCCGGGACTAGCGGGAGCGGCTCCTACGAGCAGTACTTC
TRBJ2-3 | . | TRBV9 | . | CASSPTGYTQYF | TGTGCCAGCAGCCCCACAGGGTATACGCAGTATTTT
TRBJ1-3 | . | TRBV10-3 | . | CAISEQGSGNTIYF | TGTGCCATCAGTGAGCAGGGCTCTGGAAACACCATATATTTT
TRBJ1-2 | . | TRBV5-1 | . | CASSPREGFNYGYTF | TGCGCCAGCAGCCCCAGGGAGGGGTTCAACTATGGCTACACCTTC
TRBJ1-1 | . | TRBV5-6 | . | CASTHRGLVITEAFF | TGTGCCAGCACCCACCGGGGGCTGGTAATAACTGAAGCTTTCTTT
TRBJ1-2 | . | TRBV12-5 | TRBD1 | CASGLQGAWGYTF | TGTGCTAGTGGTTTACAGGGGGCCTGGGGCTACACCTTC
TRBJ1-1 | . | TRBV5-1 | . | CASSPVGGVGTEAFF | TGCGCCAGCAGCCCCGTGGGGGGGGTCGGCACTGAAGCTTTCTTT
TRBJ1-6 | once | TRBV19 | . | CASAQGNSPLHF | TGTGCCAGTGCCCAGGGGAATTCACCCCTCCACTTT
TRBJ1-2 | few | TRBV28 | . | CASSSSFWASYGYTF | TGTGCCAGCAGTTCCTCGTTTTGGGCTAGCTATGGCTACACCTTC
TRBJ2-7 | . | TRBV7-8 | . | CASTPSNYEQYF | TGTGCCAGCACTCCTTCGAATTACGAGCAGTACTTC
TRBJ2-3 | . | TRBV9 | TRBD1 | CASSVTGEDTQYF | TGTGCCAGCAGCGTAACAGGGGAGGATACGCAGTATTTT
TRBJ1-1 | . | TRBV27 | . | CASSSHKGWNTEAFF | TGTGCCAGCAGTAGCCATAAAGGATGGAACACTGAAGCTTTCTTT
TRBJ1-4 | once | TRBV28 | . | CASSLAANEKLFF | TGTGCCAGCAGTTTAGCTGCGAATGAAAAACTGTTTTTT
TRBJ2-2 | . | TRBV12-5 | TRBD1 | CASGFLGQTLTGELFF | TGTGCTAGTGGTTTCCTGGGACAGACTTTGACCGGGGAGCTGTTTTTT
TRBJ1-6 | . | TRBV2 | TRBD1 | CASFRGQGLPLHF | TGTGCCAGCTTTCGAGGACAGGGGCTCCCCCTCCACTTT
TRBJ2-7 | . | TRBV9 | . | CASSVDGGRARYF | TGTGCCAGCAGCGTAGACGGGGGCCGGGCAAGGTACTTC
TRBJ1-1 | . | TRBV6-1 | TRBD1 | CASSATQGAFTEAFF | TGTGCCAGCAGTGCTACACAGGGGGCATTTACTGAAGCTTTCTTT
TRBJ1-4 | . | TRBV9 | . | CASSPGEGNEKLFF | TGTGCCAGCAGCCCTGGCGAGGGGAATGAAAAACTGTTTTTT
TRBJ1-5 | . | TRBV19 | . | CASSIQSGNQPQHF | TGTGCCAGTAGTATACAGTCAGGCAATCAGCCCCAGCATTTT
TRBJ2-1 | . | TRBV4-1 | TRBD2 | CASSQGGGAGDLYNEQFF | TGCGCCAGCAGCCAAGGGGGAGGAGCGGGGGACTTATACAATGAGCAGTTCTTC
TRBJ1-6 | . | TRBV2 | TRBD1 | CASSRTGASYNSPLHF | TGTGCCAGCAGTAGGACAGGGGCGTCCTATAATTCACCCCTCCACTTT
TRBJ2-2 | few | TRBV10-1 | TRBD1 | CASSVGQGNTGELFF | TGCGCCAGCAGTGTGGGACAGGGAAACACCGGGGAGCTGTTTTTT
TRBJ1-2 | few | TRBV7-9 | . | CASSLVGSGGDGYTF | TGTGCCAGCAGCTTAGTGGGGTCGGGAGGGGATGGCTACACCTTC
TRBJ2-6 | . | TRBV10-3 | . | CAISIGAGANVLTF | TGTGCCATCAGTATAGGGGCCGGGGCCAACGTCCTGACTTTC
TRBJ1-2 | few | TRBV18 | . | CASSPAGDGYTF | TGTGCCAGCTCACCCGCGGGGGACGGCTACACCTTC
TRBJ1-6 | . | TRBV11-3 | TRBD1 | CASSGTGVNSPLHF | TGTGCCAGCAGCGGAACAGGGGTCAATTCACCCCTCCACTTT
TRBJ2-1 | . | TRBV18 | TRBD1 | CASSPEGQEQFF | TGTGCCAGCTCACCAGAGGGACAGGAGCAGTTCTTC
TRBJ2-7 | . | TRBV7-6 | . | CASSLGDLYEQYF | TGTGCCAGCAGCTTAGGGGATTTGTACGAGCAGTACTTC
TRBJ2-3 | once | TRBV2 | . | CASSERDTQYF | TGTGCCAGCAGTGAAAGGGATACGCAGTATTTT
TRBJ2-3 | once | TRBV30 | . | CACTAEPTDTQYF | TGTGCCTGCACAGCGGAGCCCACAGATACGCAGTATTTT
TRBJ1-1 | few | TRBV6-1 | TRBD1 | CASMDRGLENTEAFF | TGTGCCAGCATGGACAGGGGGCTTGAGAACACTGAAGCTTTCTTT
TRBJ2-3 | . | TRBV9 | TRBD2 | CASSATGGGGRADTQYF | TGTGCCAGCAGCGCCACTGGAGGCGGGGGGAGGGCAGATACGCAGTATTTT
TRBJ1-1 | few | TRBV15 | . | CATSREKTEVTEAFF | TGTGCCACCAGCAGAGAAAAGACCGAAGTCACTGAAGCTTTCTTT
TRBJ2-7 | . | TRBV6-1 | . | CASVRRPYEQYF | TGTGCCAGCGTAAGAAGGCCCTACGAGCAGTACTTC
TRBJ2-5 | . | TRBV7-2 | . | CASSFSTAGGQETQYF | TGTGCCAGCAGCTTTAGTACAGCAGGCGGGCAAGAGACCCAGTACTTC
TRBJ2-1 | . | TRBV19 | . | CASSIARGQYNEQFF | TGTGCCAGTAGTATAGCTCGAGGTCAATACAATGAGCAGTTCTTC
TRBJ2-7 | . | TRBV9 | TRBD1 | CASSGGTGYEQYF | TGTGCCAGCAGCGGGGGGACAGGGTACGAGCAGTACTTC
TRBJ1-1 | . | TRBV12-5 | . | CASGLEPSSGAMRTEAFF | TGTGCTAGTGGTTTGGAACCCTCATCCGGGGCTATGAGGACTGAAGCTTTCTTT
TRBJ1-2 | few | TRBV19 | TRBD1 | CASSATGDYGYTF | TGTGCCAGTAGTGCCACAGGGGATTATGGCTACACCTTC
TRBJ2-5 | . | TRBV9 | . | CASSVADSAGQETQYF | TGTGCCAGCAGCGTAGCCGACTCTGCGGGGCAAGAGACCCAGTACTTC
TRBJ1-4 | . | TRBV6-5 | . | CASSPSGIRNEKLFF | TGTGCCAGCAGCCCCAGTGGGATAAGAAATGAAAAACTGTTTTTT
TRBJ2-5 | . | TRBV2 | TRBD2 | CASRGGLAGQETQYF | TGTGCCAGCAGAGGGGGACTAGCGGGTCAAGAGACCCAGTACTTC
TRBJ1-2 | few | TRBV5-1 | . | CASSFRTDGYTF | TGCGCCAGCAGCTTCCGGACCGATGGCTACACCTTC
TRBJ2-7 | few | TRBV7-8 | . | CASSLPTGTGAFF | TGTGCCAGCAGCTTACCGACCGGGACCGGGGCTTTCTTC